This is a list of T cell receptor beta chains from one sample in a study of blood T cell repertoires in COVID-19. Libraries were prepared by immunoSEQ multiplex PCR; TCRdb keeps only in-frame clonotypes and omits some of them. The sample holds 150,000 or so clones, 70% to 85% seen once. Sequencing used peripheral blood. These receptors originate from a man in his sixties with COVID-19, enrolled during active disease. Both conserved end residues are part of each CDR3. The D gene is left open where the match is weak. Only some rows state a clone size, as once, few, many or a class for expanded clones.

CDR3: CASKTELANYGYTF
DNA: TGTGCCAGCAAAACAGAATTAGCTAACTATGGCTACACCTTC
J: TRBJ1-2
size: NA
D: NA
V: TRBV2

CDR3: CSVETSGRAGVIYEQFF
DNA: TGCAGCGTTGAGACTAGCGGGAGGGCCGGGGTGATCTATGAGCAGTTCTTC
J: TRBJ2-1
size: NA
D: TRBD2
V: TRBV29-1

CDR3: CASSPQPGQRNTIYF
DNA: TGTGCCAGCAGCCCCCAGCCAGGGCAGCGAAACACCATATATTTT
J: TRBJ1-3
size: NA
D: NA
V: TRBV7-2

CDR3: CAIGDRANTEAFF
DNA: TGTGCCATCGGGGACAGGGCTAACACTGAAGCTTTCTTT
J: TRBJ1-1
size: NA
D: TRBD1
V: TRBV19

CDR3: CASNSGGYEQYF
DNA: TGTGCCAGCAATTCGGGGGGTTACGAGCAGTACTTC
J: TRBJ2-7
size: NA
D: TRBD2
V: TRBV12-3/TRBV12-4

CDR3: CASSQGTGRVTEAFF
DNA: TGCGCCAGCAGCCAAGGGACAGGGAGGGTCACTGAAGCTTTCTTT
J: TRBJ1-1
size: NA
D: TRBD1
V: TRBV4-3

CDR3: CASSPGTGVYGYTF
DNA: TGTGCCAGCAGCCCCGGGACAGGGGTCTATGGCTACACCTTC
J: TRBJ1-2
size: NA
D: TRBD1
V: TRBV7-3

CDR3: CASSFATGGRNPHSGNTIYF
DNA: TGTGCCAGCAGCTTTGCAACGGGAGGCAGGAACCCGCACTCTGGAAACACCATATATTTT
J: TRBJ1-3
size: NA
D: NA
V: TRBV12-1

CDR3: CASETGGGQPQHF
DNA: TGTGCCAGTGAAACAGGGGGCGGTCAGCCCCAGCATTTT
J: TRBJ1-5
size: NA
D: TRBD1
V: TRBV19

CDR3: CASSYSQGPQGTQYF
DNA: TGTGCCAGCAGTTACTCGCAGGGTCCCCAGGGGACCCAGTACTTC
J: TRBJ2-5
size: once
D: NA
V: TRBV6-2/TRBV6-3

CDR3: CASRDRVDQPQHF
DNA: TGTGCCAGCAGGGACAGGGTAGATCAGCCCCAGCATTTT
J: TRBJ1-5
size: NA
D: TRBD1
V: TRBV6-5

CDR3: CASSISGGSNEQFF
DNA: TGTGCCAGTAGTATTAGCGGGGGGTCCAATGAGCAGTTCTTC
J: TRBJ2-1
size: NA
D: TRBD2
V: TRBV19

CDR3: CASREGQVYGYTF
DNA: TGTGCCAGCAGGGAGGGACAGGTCTATGGCTACACCTTC
J: TRBJ1-2
size: NA
D: TRBD1
V: TRBV5-4

CDR3: CASTASMRVEAFF
DNA: TGTGCCAGCACTGCCTCAATGCGGGTTGAAGCTTTCTTT
J: TRBJ1-1
size: NA
D: NA
V: TRBV3-1/TRBV3-2

CDR3: CASSPGTSGITDTQYF
DNA: TGTGCCAGCTCACCTGGGACTAGCGGGATCACAGATACGCAGTATTTT
J: TRBJ2-3
size: NA
D: TRBD2
V: TRBV18

CDR3: CASSVDGSRNQPQHF
DNA: TGTGCCAGCAGCGTAGACGGGTCCCGCAATCAGCCCCAGCATTTT
J: TRBJ1-5
size: NA
D: NA
V: TRBV9

CDR3: CASSWTGGGNEKLFF
DNA: TGTGCCAGCAGCTGGACAGGGGGCGGGAATGAAAAACTGTTTTTT
J: TRBJ1-4
size: NA
D: TRBD1
V: TRBV7-2

CDR3: CASSLSISGELFF
DNA: TGTGCCAGCAGCTTATCTATCTCCGGGGAGCTGTTTTTT
J: TRBJ2-2
size: NA
D: NA
V: TRBV11-2

CDR3: CASSLGALNEKLFF
DNA: TGTGCCAGCAGCTTAGGGGCCCTTAATGAAAAACTGTTTTTT
J: TRBJ1-4
size: NA
D: NA
V: TRBV7-8

CDR3: CASRPTGIHGYTF
DNA: TGTGCCAGCAGGCCCACAGGGATCCATGGCTACACCTTC
J: TRBJ1-2
size: few
D: NA
V: TRBV12-3/TRBV12-4

CDR3: CASSFSLTGGVNIQYF
DNA: TGTGCCAGCAGCTTTAGCCTTACAGGGGGCGTGAACATTCAGTACTTC
J: TRBJ2-4
size: NA
D: TRBD1
V: TRBV7-9

CDR3: CASSLLGSGRDNEQFF
DNA: TGTGCCAGCAGTTTACTAGGTAGCGGGAGGGACAATGAGCAGTTCTTC
J: TRBJ2-1
size: NA
D: TRBD2
V: TRBV27

CDR3: CASSLFARGIADTQYF
DNA: TGTGCCAGCAGCTTATTTGCTAGGGGGATTGCAGATACGCAGTATTTT
J: TRBJ2-3
size: NA
D: NA
V: TRBV7-2

CDR3: CATSDFDSQETQYF
DNA: TGTGCCACCAGTGATTTTGACAGCCAAGAGACCCAGTACTTC
J: TRBJ2-5
size: NA
D: NA
V: TRBV24-1

CDR3: CASSLGGRSSPGGHF
DNA: TGTGCCAGCAGTTTGGGAGGACGCTCGAGTCCAGGGGGGCATTTT
J: TRBJ1-5
size: few
D: TRBD1
V: TRBV28

CDR3: CASSSLYNEQFF
DNA: TGTGCCAGCAGTTCGCTATACAATGAGCAGTTCTTC
J: TRBJ2-1
size: NA
D: NA
V: TRBV6-2/TRBV6-3

CDR3: CASSQVWGQDYEQYF
DNA: TGTGCCAGCAGCCAAGTTTGGGGACAGGACTACGAGCAGTACTTC
J: TRBJ2-7
size: NA
D: TRBD1
V: TRBV3-1/TRBV3-2

CDR3: CASSLGPLAGGEQYF
DNA: TGTGCCAGCAGCTTGGGCCCACTAGCGGGAGGCGAGCAGTACTTC
J: TRBJ2-7
size: many
D: TRBD2
V: TRBV5-6

CDR3: CASSSGTNEKLFF
DNA: TGTGCCAGCTCAAGCGGGACTAATGAAAAACTGTTTTTT
J: TRBJ1-4
size: NA
D: NA
V: TRBV18

CDR3: CASSTYRGVDSPLHF
DNA: TGTGCCAGCAGCACTTACAGGGGTGTGGATTCACCCCTCCACTTT
J: TRBJ1-6
size: NA
D: NA
V: TRBV21-1

CDR3: CASSLGDRGETQYF
DNA: TGTGCCAGCAGCTTGGGGGACAGGGGGGAGACCCAGTACTTC
J: TRBJ2-5
size: NA
D: TRBD1
V: TRBV7-9

CDR3: CASSPGGSSYNSPLHF
DNA: TGCGCCAGCAGCCCCGGGGGGAGCTCCTATAATTCACCCCTCCACTTT
J: TRBJ1-6
size: NA
D: NA
V: TRBV5-1

CDR3: CATSREPTSSGTGELFF
DNA: TGTGCCACCAGCAGAGAACCAACTAGTTCGGGCACCGGGGAGCTGTTTTTT
J: TRBJ2-2
size: NA
D: NA
V: TRBV15

CDR3: CAWGDILIYGYTF
DNA: TGTGCCTGGGGTGACATTTTAATCTATGGCTACACCTTC
J: TRBJ1-2
size: NA
D: NA
V: TRBV30

CDR3: CAIGTTSGYNEQFF
DNA: TGTGCCATCGGGACGACTAGCGGATACAATGAGCAGTTCTTC
J: TRBJ2-1
size: NA
D: TRBD2
V: TRBV10-3

CDR3: CSVKQGQSAGYTF
DNA: TGCAGCGTTAAACAGGGACAGTCAGCGGGCTACACCTTC
J: TRBJ1-2
size: NA
D: TRBD1
V: TRBV29-1

CDR3: CAWSLGQGHQPQHF
DNA: TGTGCCTGGAGTCTCGGACAGGGCCATCAGCCCCAGCATTTT
J: TRBJ1-5
size: NA
D: TRBD1
V: TRBV30

CDR3: CASSVGTGNSEQYF
DNA: TGTGCCAGCAGCGTGGGGACAGGGAACTCCGAGCAGTACTTC
J: TRBJ2-7
size: NA
D: TRBD1
V: TRBV9

CDR3: CATSRGQETQYF
DNA: TGTGCCACCTCCCGGGGCCAAGAGACCCAGTACTTC
J: TRBJ2-5
size: NA
D: NA
V: TRBV24-1

CDR3: CASSFLGQGGNEQFF
DNA: TGTGCCAGCAGTTTCCTGGGACAGGGAGGTAATGAGCAGTTCTTC
J: TRBJ2-1
size: NA
D: TRBD1
V: TRBV6-6

CDR3: CASSQNANQPQHF
DNA: TGTGCCAGCAGCCAGAACGCGAATCAGCCCCAGCATTTT
J: TRBJ1-5
size: NA
D: NA
V: TRBV3-1/TRBV3-2

CDR3: CASSLTELTEAFF
DNA: TGTGCCAGCAGCTTAACCGAGTTGACTGAAGCTTTCTTT
J: TRBJ1-1
size: NA
D: NA
V: TRBV7-3

CDR3: CASSLTGANYGYTF
DNA: TGTGCCAGCAGCTTGACAGGGGCTAACTATGGCTACACCTTC
J: TRBJ1-2
size: NA
D: TRBD1
V: TRBV5-8

CDR3: CASSSQGAGEKLFF
DNA: TGTGCCAGCAGTTCACAGGGGGCAGGGGAAAAACTGTTTTTT
J: TRBJ1-4
size: NA
D: TRBD1
V: TRBV6-2/TRBV6-3

CDR3: CASSLTVQPRANVLTF
DNA: TGTGCCAGCAGTTTAACAGTCCAACCAAGGGCCAACGTCCTGACTTTC
J: TRBJ2-6
size: NA
D: NA
V: TRBV28

CDR3: CASSSLLPQLSGQYF
DNA: TGTGCCAGCAGCTCCCTTCTGCCACAGCTATCCGGGCAGTACTTC
J: TRBJ2-7
size: few
D: NA
V: TRBV7-9

CDR3: CASSQVQAGLAGYNEQFF
DNA: TGCGCCAGCAGCCAAGTTCAAGCGGGACTAGCGGGGTACAATGAGCAGTTCTTC
J: TRBJ2-1
size: NA
D: TRBD2
V: TRBV4-1

CDR3: CASSSTGTTEAFF
DNA: TGTGCCAGCTCATCTACCGGGACAACTGAAGCTTTCTTT
J: TRBJ1-1
size: NA
D: NA
V: TRBV18

CDR3: CASSLDRNYGYTF
DNA: TGTGCCAGCAGTTTAGACAGAAACTATGGCTACACCTTC
J: TRBJ1-2
size: NA
D: NA
V: TRBV12-3/TRBV12-4

CDR3: CASSYLPKPLKETQYF
DNA: TGTGCCAGCAGTTATTTACCGAAGCCACTCAAAGAGACCCAGTACTTC
J: TRBJ2-5
size: NA
D: NA
V: TRBV6-5

CDR3: CASSLGLAGVRAKNIQYF
DNA: TGTGCCAGCAGCTTGGGGCTAGCGGGGGTAAGGGCCAAAAACATTCAGTACTTC
J: TRBJ2-4
size: few
D: TRBD2
V: TRBV7-2

CDR3: CASPDQGGRRGNSPLHF
DNA: TGCGCCAGCCCGGACCAGGGGGGACGGCGGGGTAATTCACCCCTCCACTTT
J: TRBJ1-6
size: NA
D: TRBD1
V: TRBV10-1

CDR3: CASSSGGLTNEKLFF
DNA: TGTGCCAGCAGCTCCGGGGGGTTAACTAATGAAAAACTGTTTTTT
J: TRBJ1-4
size: NA
D: NA
V: TRBV7-2